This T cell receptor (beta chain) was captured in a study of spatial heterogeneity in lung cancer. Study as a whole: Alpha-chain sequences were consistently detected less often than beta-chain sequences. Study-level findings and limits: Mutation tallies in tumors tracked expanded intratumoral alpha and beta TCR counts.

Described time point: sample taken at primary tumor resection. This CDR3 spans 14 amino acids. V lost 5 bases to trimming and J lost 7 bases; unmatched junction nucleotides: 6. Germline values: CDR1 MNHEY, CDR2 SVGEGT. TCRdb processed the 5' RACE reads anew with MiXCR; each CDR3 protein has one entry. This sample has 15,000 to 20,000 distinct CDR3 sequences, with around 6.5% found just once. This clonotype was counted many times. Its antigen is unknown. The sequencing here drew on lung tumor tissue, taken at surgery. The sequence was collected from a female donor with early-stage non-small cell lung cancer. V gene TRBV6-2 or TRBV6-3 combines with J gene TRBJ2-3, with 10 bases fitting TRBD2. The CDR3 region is CASSPSGRGNTQYF. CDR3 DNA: TGTGCCAGCAGTCCTAGCGGGAGAGGGAATACGCAGTATTTT.